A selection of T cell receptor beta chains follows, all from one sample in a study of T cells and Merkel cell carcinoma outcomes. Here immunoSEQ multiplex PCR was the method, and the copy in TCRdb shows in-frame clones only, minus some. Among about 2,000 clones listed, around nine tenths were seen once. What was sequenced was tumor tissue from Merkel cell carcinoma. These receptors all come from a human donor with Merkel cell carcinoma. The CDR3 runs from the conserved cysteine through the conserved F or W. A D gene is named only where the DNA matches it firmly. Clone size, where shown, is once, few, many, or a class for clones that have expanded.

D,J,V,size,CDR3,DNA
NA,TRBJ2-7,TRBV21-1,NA,CASSNSALSYEQYF,TGTGCCAGCAGCAATAGCGCCCTGTCCTACGAGCAGTACTTC
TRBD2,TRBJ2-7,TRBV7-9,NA,CASSRASGSQSYEQYF,TGTGCCAGCAGCCGCGCTAGCGGGAGTCAGTCCTACGAGCAGTACTTC
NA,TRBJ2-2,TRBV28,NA,CASLSSGAGELFF,TGTGCCAGCCTATCCTCAGGGGCCGGGGAGCTGTTTTTT
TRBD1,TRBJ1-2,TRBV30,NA,CAWSEGARGYTF,TGTGCCTGGAGTGAGGGGGCGCGAGGCTACACCTTC
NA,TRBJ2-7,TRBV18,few,CASSPGRQSYEQYF,TGTGCCAGCTCACCGGGGAGGCAGTCCTACGAGCAGTACTTC
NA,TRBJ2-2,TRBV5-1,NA,CASSPESWATGELFF,TGCGCCAGCAGCCCCGAATCCTGGGCCACCGGGGAGCTGTTTTTT
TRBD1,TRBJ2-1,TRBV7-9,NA,CASTRTGPDEQFF,TGTGCCAGCACCCGGACAGGGCCCGATGAGCAGTTCTTC
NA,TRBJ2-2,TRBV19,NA,CASSIEVGSRYGGELFF,TGTGCCAGTAGTATAGAGGTCGGGAGTCGATATGGCGGGGAGCTGTTTTTT
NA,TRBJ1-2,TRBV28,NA,CASSFRGYGYTF,TGTGCCAGCAGTTTCCGGGGCTATGGCTACACCTTC
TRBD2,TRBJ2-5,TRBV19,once,CASSIASGGQETQYF,TGTGCCAGTAGTATAGCCAGCGGGGGGCAAGAGACCCAGTACTTC
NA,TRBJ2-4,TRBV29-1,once,CSADSGTDIQYF,TGCAGCGCCGACTCAGGAACGGACATTCAGTATTTC
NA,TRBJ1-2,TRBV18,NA,CASSPSGTTEASYTF,TGTGCCAGCTCACCATCCGGGACAACGGAGGCAAGCTACACCTTC
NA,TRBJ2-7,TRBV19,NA,CASSMSRGRGNHEQYF,TGTGCCAGTAGTATGAGTCGAGGCAGGGGCAACCACGAGCAGTACTTC
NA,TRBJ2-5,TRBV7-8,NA,CASSSSISGGAETQYF,TGTGCCAGCAGCTCCAGCATTAGTGGTGGGGCGGAGACCCAGTACTTC
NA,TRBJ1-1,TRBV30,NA,CAWNGGWYTEAFF,TGTGCCTGGAACGGGGGCTGGTACACTGAAGCTTTCTTT
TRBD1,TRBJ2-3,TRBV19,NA,CASSIVGTGGLDTQYF,TGTGCCAGTAGTATAGTTGGGACAGGGGGGCTCGATACGCAGTATTTT
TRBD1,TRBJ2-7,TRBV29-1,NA,CSVEGTVGGYEQYF,TGCAGCGTTGAGGGGACAGTGGGCGGGTACGAGCAGTACTTC
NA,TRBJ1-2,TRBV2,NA,CAREGSYGYTF,TGTGCCAGGGAAGGCAGCTATGGCTACACCTTC
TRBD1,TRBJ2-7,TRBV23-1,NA,CASRDRGDEQYF,TGCGCCAGCCGGGACAGGGGGGACGAGCAGTACTTC
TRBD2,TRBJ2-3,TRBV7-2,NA,CASSAAGGGTQYF,TGTGCCAGCAGCGCAGCGGGGGGGGGTACGCAGTATTTT
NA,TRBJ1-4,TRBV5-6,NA,CASSSPGPGEKLFF,TGTGCCAGCAGCTCACCGGGTCCGGGTGAAAAACTGTTTTTT
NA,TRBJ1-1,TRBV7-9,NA,CASSFRDTEAFF,TGTGCCAGCAGCTTTAGGGACACTGAAGCTTTCTTT
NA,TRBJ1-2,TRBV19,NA,CASMRVINYGYTF,TGTGCCAGTATGAGGGTCATCAACTATGGCTACACCTTC
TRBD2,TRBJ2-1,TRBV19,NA,CASSRGPSGSRGQFF,TGTGCCAGTAGCCGGGGGCCTAGCGGGAGCCGGGGGCAGTTCTTC
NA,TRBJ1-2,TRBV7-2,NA,CASSPSGVNRGGYTF,TGTGCCAGCAGCCCGAGTGGGGTTAACAGAGGAGGCTACACCTTC
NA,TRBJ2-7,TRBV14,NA,CASSQDPGRSSYF,TGTGCCAGCAGCCAAGATCCGGGCAGATCTTCTTACTTC
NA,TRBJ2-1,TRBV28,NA,CASSLEYNEQFF,TGTGCCAGCAGTTTGGAGTACAATGAGCAGTTCTTC
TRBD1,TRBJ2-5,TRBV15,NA,CATSRDEGAHETQYF,TGTGCCACCAGCAGAGACGAGGGGGCGCATGAGACCCAGTACTTC
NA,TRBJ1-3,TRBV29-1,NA,CSVVTGRFGNTIYF,TGCAGCGTTGTCACTGGGCGGTTCGGAAACACCATATATTTT
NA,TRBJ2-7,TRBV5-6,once,CASSLVLGSSLGEQYF,TGTGCCAGCAGCTTGGTTCTTGGCAGTAGCTTGGGCGAGCAGTACTTC
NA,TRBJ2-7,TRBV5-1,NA,CASSSQSVETYEQYF,TGCGCCAGCAGCTCCCAGTCTGTTGAGACCTACGAGCAGTACTTC
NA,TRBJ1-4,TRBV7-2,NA,CASSLMDEKLFF,TGTGCCAGCAGCTTAATGGATGAAAAACTGTTTTTT
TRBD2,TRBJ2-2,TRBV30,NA,CAGGGGINTGELFF,TGTGCCGGCGGGGGGGGGATTAACACCGGGGAGCTGTTTTTT
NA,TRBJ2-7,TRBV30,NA,CAWSRGEGEQYF,TGTGCCTGGAGTCGCGGGGAAGGCGAGCAGTACTTC
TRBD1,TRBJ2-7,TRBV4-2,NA,CASSSLGDRVYEQYF,TGTGCCAGCAGCTCCTTAGGGGACAGGGTCTACGAGCAGTACTTC
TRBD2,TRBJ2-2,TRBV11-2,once,CASSPMLAGTGELFF,TGTGCCAGCAGCCCTATGCTAGCGGGCACCGGGGAGCTGTTTTTT
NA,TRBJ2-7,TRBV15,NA,CATSREDIPKSPYEQYF,TGTGCCACCAGCAGGGAGGACATTCCTAAAAGTCCCTACGAGCAGTACTTC
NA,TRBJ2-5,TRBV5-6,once,CASSSLRGQETQYF,TGTGCCAGCAGCTCCCTCCGGGGACAAGAGACCCAGTACTTC
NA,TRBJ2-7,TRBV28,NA,CATEGTEGKYEQYF,TGTGCCACCGAGGGAACAGAGGGAAAATACGAGCAGTACTTC
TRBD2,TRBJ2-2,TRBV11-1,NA,CASSQGLAGTGELFF,TGTGCCAGCAGCCAGGGACTAGCGGGCACCGGGGAGCTGTTTTTT
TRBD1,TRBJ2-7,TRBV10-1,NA,CASRGGQGNSYEQYF,TGCGCCAGCAGGGGTGGACAGGGGAACTCCTACGAGCAGTACTTC
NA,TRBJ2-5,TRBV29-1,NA,CSVVNNQETQYF,TGCAGCGTTGTCAACAACCAAGAGACCCAGTACTTC
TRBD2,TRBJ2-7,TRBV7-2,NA,CASSAGGLSRGPSYEQYF,TGTGCCAGCAGCGCGGGGGGCCTCAGCCGGGGGCCCTCCTACGAGCAGTACTTC
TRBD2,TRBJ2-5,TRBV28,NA,CASTSGALETQYF,TGTGCCAGCACTAGCGGGGCATTAGAGACCCAGTACTTC
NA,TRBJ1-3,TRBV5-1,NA,CASSLAGTLSGNTIYF,TGCGCCAGCAGCTTGGCCGGGACCCTCTCTGGAAACACCATATATTTT
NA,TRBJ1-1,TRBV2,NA,CASSEVMKSEAFF,TGTGCCAGCAGTGAGGTCATGAAGTCTGAAGCTTTCTTT